These 19 T cell receptor beta chains were sequenced from one sample in a study of blood T cells in healthy people across ages. A J-beta primer mix and a sample-barcoded 5' primer were used in a second PCR of roughly 7 to 12 cycles. TCRdb processed the 5' RACE reads anew with MiXCR; each CDR3 protein has one entry. The sample has fewer than 2,000,000 distinct CDR3 sequences, about 39% seen once. The source material was blood. The receptors shown here come from a human donor in good health.

This chain uses TRBV20-1 with TRBJ1-4, with D tentatively TRBD1 (6 bases). V was shortened by 1 base and J by 2 bases, with 17 bases between the two germline ends. This CDR3 is built from 17 residues. Germline CDR1 DFQATT, CDR2 SNEGSKA (reference sequence). CDR3 protein: CSARGLKTGHTNEKLFF. The CDR3, as DNA: TGCAGTGCTAGAGGCCTCAAAACAGGGCACACTAATGAAAAACTGTTTTTT.

The chain combines TRBV2 with TRBJ2-1, with a weak D call TRBD1 (6 bases). The CDR3 spans 15 residues. The ends were cut back, 2 bases at V and 6 bases at J, with 14 bases in the middle. Germline V lookup: CDR1 SNHLY, CDR2 FYNNEI. The chain's CDR3 is CASSELYRDSNEQFF. In nucleotides, the CDR3 is TGTGCCAGCAGTGAACTCTACAGGGATTCCAATGAGCAGTTCTTC.

The chain carries TRBV9 and TRBJ2-1; D is unresolved. Germline loops: CDR1 SGDLS, CDR2 YYNGEE. The ends were cut back, 8 bases at V and 5 bases at J, with 14 bases in the middle. The CDR3 spans 13 residues. In DNA, the CDR3 is TGTGCCAGTAGTTTGACTTCTAACAATGAGCAGTTCTTC. Encoded protein: CASSLTSNNEQFF.

This clonotype was counted a few times. The genes are TRBV28 and TRBJ1-2; D unresolved. The ends were cut back, 8 bases at V and 4 bases at J, with 8 bases in the middle. Germline-derived CDR1 and CDR2 are MDHEN and SYDVKM. CDR3 size: 11 residues. CDR3 region: CASVGSYGYTF. Written as DNA, the CDR3 is TGTGCCAGCGTTGGCAGCTATGGCTACACCTTC.

V usage is TRBV7-9 and J usage is TRBJ2-3; D is tentatively TRBD1 or TRBD2 (5 bases each). Germline-derived CDR1 and CDR2 are SEHNR and FQNEAQ (reference sequence). Trimming took off 0 bases at V and 5 bases at J, with 12 bases between the two ends. The length of the CDR3 is 15 residues. CDR3 DNA: TGTGCCAGCAGCTTAGCGTCGGGGCTGGGAGATACGCAGTATTTT. Its protein is CASSLASGLGDTQYF. Variable domain in full (rest from reference TRBV7-9 and TRBJ2-3): DTGVSQNPRHKITKRGQNVTFRCDPISEHNRLYWYRQTLGQGPEFLTYFQNEAQLEKSRLLSDRFSAERPKGSFSTLEIQRTEQGDSAMYLCASSLASGLGDTQYFGPGTRLTVL.

The gene calls are TRBV3-1 and TRBJ2-5, with a possible D match to TRBD1 (7 bases). The end of the DNA is better explained by TRBJ2-7, so the J call may be wrong. The CDR3 has 15 residues. Germline V gene data show CDR1 as LGHDT and CDR2 as YNNKEL (reference sequence). As DNA, the CDR3 is TGTGCCAGCAGCCAAGGCAGGGGGGATTGCTACGAGCAGTACTTC. Its protein is CASSQGRGDCYEQYF.

In this sample, this clonotype turned up a few times. The chain links TRBV7-8 to TRBJ2-4, with D perhaps matching TRBD1 or TRBD2 (7 bases each). Trimming took off 0 bases at V and 5 bases at J, with 11 bases between the two ends. The CDR3 spans 15 residues. CDR1 SGHVS and CDR2 FQNEAQ come from the germline V gene. Written as DNA, the CDR3 is TGTGCCAGCAGCTTAGCCAGGGGGGGCCAAAACATTCAGTACTTC. Encoded protein: CASSLARGGQNIQYF.

The chain joins TRBV5-1 to TRBJ1-1; 7 bases are a match to TRBD1. V shed 3 bases, J shed 0 bases, and the junction held 8 bases outside the gene matches. The CDR3 is 16 amino acids. Germline V gene lookup returns CDR1 SGHRS and CDR2 YFSETQ. CDR3 residues: CASSYRDSSMNTEAFF. Written as DNA, the CDR3 is TGCGCCAGCAGCTACCGGGACAGCTCTATGAACACTGAAGCTTTCTTT.

This sequence joins TRBV4-2 and TRBJ1-2; TRBD1 agrees at 12 bases. V shed 0 bases and J 1 base; nucleotides not matched to a gene: 9. Germline V gene data show CDR1 as LGHNA and CDR2 as YNFKEQ. This CDR3 has 19 residues. The CDR3 DNA reads as TGTGCCAGCAGCCAAGATTCATATGGGACAGGGGGCGATAACTATGGCTACACCTTC. It translates to CASSQDSYGTGGDNYGYTF.

This clonotype was counted a few times. The genes are TRBV6-1 and TRBJ1-5; 12 nucleotides align to TRBD1. The V segment lost 7 bases and the J segment 6 bases; nucleotides outside the gene matches: 7. The CDR3 has 15 residues. The germline V gene has CDR1 MNHNS and CDR2 SASEGT. The CDR3 DNA is TGTGCCAGCACCAGGGACAGGGGGCTGAGTCAGCCCCAGCATTTT. It translates to CASTRDRGLSQPQHF.

The chain is built from TRBV2 and TRBJ1-5; D gene unclear. The ends were cut back, 4 bases at V and 0 bases at J, with 10 bases in the middle. Germline V lookup: CDR1 SNHLY, CDR2 FYNNEI. The CDR3 loop spans 15 amino acids. Here the CDR3 reads CASSVTEYSNQPQHF. The CDR3 nucleotides are TGTGCCAGCAGTGTTACAGAATATAGCAATCAGCCCCAGCATTTT.

In its sample, this clonotype was seen a few times. The chain combines TRBV28 with TRBJ2-7; 9 nucleotides match TRBD1. V was clipped by 10 bases and J by 2 bases; unmatched bases: 9. Germline loops: CDR1 MDHEN, CDR2 SYDVKM. The CDR3 loop spans 14 amino acids. CDR3 region: CATHLRDRAYEQYF. CDR3 nucleotides: TGTGCCACCCACCTCCGGGACAGGGCCTACGAGCAGTACTTC.

This clonotype was seen a few times. The V gene is TRBV6-1, the J gene TRBJ2-1; D gene unclear. Germline loops: CDR1 MNHNS, CDR2 SASEGT. With 8 bases removed from V and 4 bases from J, the gap between germline ends came to 18 bases. The CDR3 consists of 15 residues. The CDR3 DNA reads TGTGCCAGCTGTCCCACGGGCTACGGGTACAATGAGCAGTTCTTC. Encoded protein: CASCPTGYGYNEQFF.

CDR3 protein: CASSHLGVEINYGYTF. In DNA form, the CDR3 reads TGCGCCAGCAGCCATCTCGGGGTGGAAATAAACTATGGCTACACCTTC. The J gene is TRBJ1-2, the V gene TRBV5-1; D uncertain. This CDR3 has 16 residues. Germline V gene lookup returns CDR1 SGHRS and CDR2 YFSETQ. Between the trimmed V and J ends, which lost 4 bases and 2 bases, there was a span of 18 bases.

This clonotype has just a few counts. This rearrangement joins TRBV5-1 to TRBJ1-1; D is undetermined. Germline V gene data show CDR1 as SGHRS and CDR2 as YFSETQ. The germline V and J ends were trimmed by 0 bases and 0 bases, with 18 bases remaining between them. The CDR3 sequence is 18 residues long. CDR3 sequence (DNA): TGCGCCAGCAGCTTGGCCGGTACAGTGCCTACTTTGAACACTGAAGCTTTCTTT. Encoded protein: CASSLAGTVPTLNTEAFF.

The V and J genes are TRBV20-1 and TRBJ2-5; possibly TRBD1 or TRBD2 for D (5 bases each). The CDR3 is 12 amino acids. The germline V and J ends were trimmed by 5 bases and 9 bases, with 16 bases remaining between them. CDR1 and CDR2 from the germline V gene are DFQATT and SNEGSKA (reference sequence). The CDR3 DNA sequence: TGCAGTGCTCGGGACCCTGGGGTGGCCCAGTACTTC. Translation: CSARDPGVAQYF.

The table lists this clonotype with a few counts. The chain has TRBV4-1 and TRBJ2-6; maybe TRBD1 (6 bases). Trimming removed 4 bases at V and 0 bases at J, with 10 bases between. CDR1 and CDR2 from the germline V gene are MGHRA and YSYEKL. The CDR3 extends over 16 amino acids. The CDR3 sequence is CASSLQGSSGANVLTF. The CDR3 DNA sequence: TGCGCCAGCAGCCTACAGGGTTCCTCTGGGGCCAACGTCCTGACTTTC.

The chain recombines TRBV5-8 with TRBJ2-3; 7 bases map to TRBD2. The CDR3 is 14 amino acids. From germline, CDR1 is SGHTS and CDR2 YDEGEE. V lost 4 bases and J lost 4; bases outside the gene matches: 6. CDR3: CASSHRLAPDTQYF. DNA for the CDR3: TGTGCCAGCAGCCATAGACTAGCCCCAGATACGCAGTATTTT.

This chain links TRBV7-6 with TRBJ2-5; TRBD2 matches at 8 bases. This CDR3 has 14 amino acids. Germline CDR1 and CDR2: SGHVS and FNYEAQ. With V trimmed by 5 bases and J by 5 bases, 7 bases remained unmatched. The CDR3 nucleotides read TGTGCCAGCAGCCCCGGGGGGGACGGGGAGACCCAGTACTTC. This translates into CASSPGGDGETQYF. Variable domain in full (rest from reference TRBV7-6 and TRBJ2-5): GAGVSQSPRYKVTKRGQDVALRCDPISGHVSLYWYRQALGQGPEFLTYFNYEAQQDKSGLPNDRFSAERPEGSISTLTIQRTEQRDSAMYRCASSPGGDGETQYFGPGTRLLVL.